These 18 T cell receptor beta chains were sequenced from one sample in a study of shared clonotypes between healthy human individuals. Assay: immunoSEQ multiplex PCR; the TCRdb copy retains only in-frame clones and omits some. The repertoire holds 2 million to 2.5 million clones, with 80% to 95% as singletons. The sample taken for sequencing was naive CD4+ T cells from PBMCs. Noted subset: CD45RA+ positively selected. These receptor sequences come from a man younger than 30 in good health. Some clones in this sample may be carry-over from other donors' samples.

The rearrangement links TRBV15 to TRBJ2-3; no reliable D call. CDR1 LNHNV and CDR2 YYDKDF come from the germline V gene (reference sequence). V lost 3 bases, J lost 2 bases, and 12 bases lay in between. There are 15 residues in the CDR3. DNA for the CDR3: TGTGCCACCAGCAGCTTCGATCGAGCCACAGATACGCAGTATTTT. Translation: CATSSFDRATDTQYF.

The CDR3 region has the DNA TGTGCCAGCAGCTTGGCCAACGGACAGAGGTACGAGCAGTACTTC. Protein product: CASSLANGQRYEQYF. J is TRBJ2-7 and V is TRBV5-4; D possibly corresponds to TRBD1 (6 bases). The CDR3 covers 15 residues. Germline lookup yields CDR1 SGHNT and CDR2 YYREEE (reference sequence). The V end was cut by 0 bases, the J end by 4 bases, with 14 bases between.

For this clone: The junction shows a germline mismatch at one end, possibly a read error. The V call is TRBV30, the J call TRBJ2-7, with 14 bases lining up with TRBD2. This CDR3 spans 15 amino acids. CDR1 is GTSNPN, CDR2 SVGIG, per germline (reference sequence). CDR3 protein: CAWSTGLAGVYGQYF. The DNA of the CDR3 is TGTGCCTGGAGTACGGGACTAGCGGGAGTATACGGGCAGTACTTC.

This chain connects TRBV27 to TRBJ2-1, with 8 bases identical to TRBD2. The CDR3 totals 17 residues. V lost 5 bases, J lost 5 bases, and 14 bases stayed unmatched. Germline CDR1 MNHEY, CDR2 SMNVEV (reference sequence). As DNA, the CDR3 is TGTGCCAGCAGTCCCCCGGTGGCGGGACTAGGACACAATGAGCAGTTCTTC. Its translation is CASSPPVAGLGHNEQFF.

The V call is TRBV28, the J call TRBJ1-3; D gene unclear. The ends were cut back, 2 bases at V and 0 bases at J, with 8 bases in the middle. CDR3 length: 15 residues. Germline V gene sequence: CDR1 MDHEN, CDR2 SYDVKM. The CDR3 protein is CASSLVAFSGNTIYF. The DNA for the CDR3 is TGTGCCAGCAGTTTAGTGGCCTTCTCTGGAAACACCATATATTTT.

The chain couples TRBV7-9 to TRBJ1-3; no definite D call. With 5 bases removed from V and 0 bases from J, the gap between germline ends came to 14 bases. CDR1 and CDR2 from the germline V gene are SEHNR and FQNEAQ (reference sequence). The CDR3 is made up of 16 amino acids. The DNA for the CDR3 is TGTGCCAGCAGCCGCGGGAGGCTTCACTCTGGAAACACCATATATTTT. Amino acids: CASSRGRLHSGNTIYF.

V and J are TRBV28 and TRBJ2-3; 7 bases agree with TRBD2. The CDR3 totals 16 residues. The V segment lost 5 bases and the J segment 0 bases; nucleotides outside the gene matches: 8. Germline loops: CDR1 MDHEN, CDR2 SYDVKM. The DNA for the CDR3 is TGTGCCAGCAGTGCCCCAACTAGCGTTAGCACAGATACGCAGTATTTT. It yields the protein CASSAPTSVSTDTQYF.

About this clone: Other DNA sequences in the sample encode the same CDR3. The gene calls are TRBV27 and TRBJ2-3; D is ambiguous. Trimming left V 3 bases short and J 3 bases short, with 4 bases between. This CDR3 is 12 amino acids long. In germline, CDR1 is MNHEY, CDR2 SMNVEV (reference sequence). Written as DNA, the CDR3 is TGTGCCAGCAGTTTGGGGACAGATACGCAGTATTTT. This sequence encodes CASSLGTDTQYF.

The rearrangement links TRBV18 to TRBJ2-7; 8 positions match TRBD2. CDR3 length equals 16 residues. Trimming cost V 2 bases and J 7 bases; bases outside gene matches: 13. Germline loops: CDR1 KGHSH, CDR2 LQKENI. CDR3 protein: CASSPGRGGPLGEQYF. Written as DNA, the CDR3 is TGTGCCAGCTCACCAGGTCGGGGGGGACCCTTAGGGGAGCAGTACTTC. Based on the CDR3 plus reference TRBV18 and TRBJ2-7, the full variable domain is NAGVMQNPRHLVRRRGQEARLRCSPMKGHSHVYWYRQLPEEGLKFMVYLQKENIIDESGMPKERFSAEFPKEGPSILRIQQVVRGDSAAYFCASSPGRGGPLGEQYFGPGTRLTVT.

V and J are TRBV7-2 and TRBJ2-1, with TRBD2 identical over 12 bases. From germline, CDR1 is SGHTA and CDR2 FQGNSA. The CDR3 is made up of 15 amino acids. V gave up 5 bases and J gave up 4 bases; unmatched junction bases: 3. Here the CDR3 reads CASSDGTSGYNEQFF. In DNA form, the CDR3 reads TGTGCCAGCAGCGACGGGACTAGCGGGTACAATGAGCAGTTCTTC.

The count of this clone is one. This chain links TRBV28 with TRBJ1-2; D perhaps matches TRBD1 (5 bases). V shed 4 bases and J shed 3 bases, with 24 bases lying between them. The CDR3 runs 18 residues. CDR1 is MDHEN, CDR2 SYDVKM, per germline. The CDR3 DNA reads TGTGCCAGCAGTTCCCTTTGGGGGGATCCGGTCTTCTACTATGGCTACACCTTC. Translating it yields CASSSLWGDPVFYYGYTF.

A single count supports this clone. Written as DNA, the CDR3 is TGTGCCAGCAGCTTGGTTAGGCCGAACACTGAAGCTTTCTTT. This codes for CASSLVRPNTEAFF. The gene calls are TRBV5-5 and TRBJ1-1; D gene ambiguous. Trimming took 0 bases from V and 1 from J, leaving 7 bases between them. Germline V gene data show CDR1 as SGHKS and CDR2 as YYEKEE (reference sequence). This CDR3 comprises 14 residues.

The chain links TRBV6-1 to TRBJ2-7; the D is unclear. Trimming took 7 bases from V and 3 from J, leaving 16 bases between them. The CDR3 covers 14 residues. Germline assignment: CDR1 MNHNS and CDR2 SASEGT. In nucleotides, the CDR3 is TGTGCCAGCACGCCGGTGCGGACCTTCTACGAGCAGTACTTC. Translation: CASTPVRTFYEQYF.

This chain links TRBV7-2 with TRBJ2-7; a weak D match, TRBD2 (6 bases). Germline CDR1 and CDR2: SGHTA and FQGNSA. The CDR3 loop spans 14 amino acids. The germline V and J ends were trimmed by 7 bases and 6 bases, with 19 bases remaining between them. CDR3 protein: CASTPLSLRGEQYF. CDR3 nucleotides: TGTGCCAGCACCCCGCTATCCCTGCGGGGCGAGCAGTACTTC.

The chain combines TRBV4-2 with TRBJ1-2; tentatively, D is TRBD1 (6 bases). Per germline, CDR1 LGHNA and CDR2 YNFKEQ. Trimming took 5 bases from V and 2 from J, leaving 12 bases between them. CDR3 length: 14 amino acids. The CDR3 reads CASSARRGNYGYTF. CDR3 nucleotide sequence: TGTGCCAGCAGCGCCCGGAGGGGGAACTATGGCTACACCTTC.

This chain connects TRBV2 to TRBJ1-1, with 7 bases fitting TRBD1. This CDR3 contains 12 residues. Germline V lookup: CDR1 SNHLY, CDR2 FYNNEI. V lost 6 bases to trimming and J lost 9 bases; unmatched junction nucleotides: 7. The CDR3 DNA reads TGTGCCAGCAGCGGGACAGCTACTAAAGCTTTCTTT. It is translated as CASSGTATKAFF.

The chain has TRBV29-1 and TRBJ2-2; D might be TRBD2 (6 bases). Germline CDR1 reads SQVTM; CDR2 reads ANQGSEA. V lost 4 bases and J lost 3, with 9 bases in between. The CDR3 contains 13 residues. CDR3 loop: CSVGGAHTGELFF. The CDR3 DNA sequence: TGCAGCGTTGGCGGGGCCCACACCGGGGAGCTGTTTTTT.

Points on this clone: In the same sample, other DNA sequences code for this CDR3. The chain is built from TRBV5-1 and TRBJ2-3; 10 bases align to TRBD2. CDR1 SGHRS and CDR2 YFSETQ come from the germline V gene. This CDR3 spans 15 amino acids. J gave up 6 bases and V 3 bases, and 7 bases lay outside the gene matches. CDR3 loop: CASSSSGSGADTQYF. CDR3 in DNA: TGCGCCAGCAGCTCTAGCGGGAGCGGGGCGGATACGCAGTATTTT.